This T cell receptor (beta chain) stems from a study of CD8 T cells in ankylosing spondylitis. Study-wide results and caveats: Reports say disease-linked clones showed up significantly more in matched ankylosing spondylitis synovial fluid. Both synovial fluid and blood in reactive arthritis had previously been reported to carry some motif variants. Apparently characteristic of ankylosing spondylitis blood was a TCR beta motif (fewer than 10 highly homologous variants).

Quantitative barcoded 5'-RACE was used to prepare TCR beta libraries. TCRdb re-called the 5' RACE reads through MiXCR, storing one row per CDR3 protein. This table holds around 140,000 distinct CDR3 sequences, over 15% found once. This clonotype has at least ten counts. Its antigen is currently unknown. The CDR3 has 13 amino acids. The germline gives CDR1 SNHLY, CDR2 FYNNEI. Trimming left V 8 bases short and J 1 base short, with 8 bases between. The sample consisted of blood, either unsorted or a sorted T cell fraction (not recorded which). This clonotype was sampled from a male donor with ankylosing spondylitis. J is TRBJ2-2 and V is TRBV2, with D possibly being TRBD1 (6 bases). CDR3 DNA: TGTGCCAGCCCGGGACAGAACACCGGGGAGCTGTTTTTT. Translation: CASPGQNTGELFF.